The 13 T cell receptor beta chains below all came from one sample that was sequenced in a study of quantifying T cell responses using KT2 cells. Study-wide context: cDNA was made from DNase-treated RNA using alpha and beta constant primers.

A single-stranded UMI oligo with SP2 sequence was ligated to cDNA 3' ends. First-round PCR used around 4 cycles and beta primers RC1.1 and RC1.2 covering TRBC1 and TRBC2. Each CDR3 protein is one row after TCRdb ran MiXCR on the UMI-ligation and nested PCR reads. The sample shows 39,000 or so distinct CDR3 sequences, approximately 15% of them seen only once. Sequenced sample: PBMCs spiked with cells of the T cell clone KT2. The receptors derive from a human donor.

V and J are TRBV20-1 and TRBJ2-5, with 7 bases identical to TRBD1. Germline V CDR1 and CDR2: DFQATT, SNEGSKA (reference sequence). This CDR3 contains 15 residues. J was trimmed by 1 base and V by 2 bases; bases with no gene match: 7. CDR3 protein: CSARQRQGRQETQYF. The CDR3 DNA follows: TGCAGTGCTAGACAAAGACAGGGACGCCAAGAGACCCAGTACTTC.

The table lists this clonotype with a few counts. V and J are TRBV15 and TRBJ2-7; D is unclear. Trimming removed 0 bases at V and 4 bases at J, with 10 bases between. The CDR3 totals 14 residues. Germline V CDR1 and CDR2: LNHNV, YYDKDF (reference sequence). CDR3 DNA: TGTGCCACCAGCAGAGATATGGGTCGGTACGAGCAGTACTTC. Its translation: CATSRDMGRYEQYF.

The rearrangement links TRBV9 to TRBJ1-2; 8 bases fit TRBD1. V lost 5 bases and J lost 4; bases outside the gene matches: 13. The length of the CDR3 is 16 residues. Germline-derived CDR1 and CDR2 are SGDLS and YYNGEE. CDR3 bases: TGTGCCAGCAGAGAACCAGGACAGGGCAGAGGCTATGGCTACACCTTC. Encoded protein: CASREPGQGRGYGYTF.

The genes are TRBV6-2 or TRBV6-3 and TRBJ1-5; 8 positions agree with TRBD1. Germline loops: CDR1 MNHEY, CDR2 SVGEGT. Unmatched junction bases numbered 3, after V lost 8 bases and J lost 3 bases. The length of the CDR3 is 13 residues. This CDR3 reads CASRTGTNQPQHF. Written as DNA, the CDR3 is TGTGCCAGCCGGACAGGGACCAATCAGCCCCAGCATTTT.

With regard to this clonotype: A read error is likely, as this CDR3 ends without the conserved phenylalanine or tryptophan. The CDR3 nucleotides are TGTGCCAGCTCCCGGGACCTTGCAACTAATGAAAAACTGTTTCTT. Residues: CASSRDLATNEKLFL. V is TRBV12-3 or TRBV12-4 and J is TRBJ1-4; D may be TRBD1 (5 bases). The CDR3 runs to 15 residues. V was pared by 8 bases and J by 0 bases, with 13 bases between.

The table lists this clonotype with a few counts. The chain recombines TRBV20-1 with TRBJ2-1; either TRBD1 or TRBD2 may fit D (5 bases each). Germline CDR1 is DFQATT and CDR2 is SNEGSKA (reference sequence). V shed 4 bases and J shed 10 bases, with 20 bases lying between them. The CDR3 contains 14 residues. CDR3: CSAIYGLGLSEQFF. For the CDR3, the DNA is TGCAGTGCTATCTACGGACTGGGGCTTTCAGAGCAGTTCTTC.

This clonotype showed up just a few times. The V gene is TRBV30, the J gene TRBJ2-1; 8 bases align to TRBD2. Trimming removed 0 bases from V and 2 bases from J; junction bases left unmatched: 3. From germline, CDR1 is GTSNPN and CDR2 SVGIG (reference sequence). This CDR3 region has 15 residues. The DNA for the CDR3 is TGTGCCTGGAGTGTACTCGGGGGGGCCTACAATGAGCAGTTCTTC. Protein: CAWSVLGGAYNEQFF.

The gene calls are TRBV2 and TRBJ2-5; tentative D call: TRBD1 (6 bases). V gave up 6 bases and J gave up 2 bases, with 10 bases separating them. Germline V CDR1 and CDR2: SNHLY, FYNNEI. The CDR3 sequence is 13 residues long. In DNA, the CDR3 is TGTGCCAGCAGATATGACAGGCAAGAGACCCAGTACTTC. It yields the protein CASRYDRQETQYF.

This clonotype was detected only a few times. This chain uses TRBV18 with TRBJ1-6; D gene uncertain. The V gene's germline CDR1 is KGHSH and CDR2 LQKENI. With 5 bases removed from V and 9 bases from J, the gap between germline ends came to 11 bases. The CDR3 sequence is 13 residues long. The CDR3 here is CASSSGIPSPLHF. In DNA, the CDR3 is TGTGCCAGCTCATCGGGGATACCTTCACCCCTCCACTTT.

This clonotype appeared many times. The rearrangement uses TRBV12-3 or TRBV12-4 and TRBJ2-3; D gene unclear. There are 13 residues in the CDR3. The V end was cut by 4 bases, the J end by 1 base, with 6 bases between. CDR3 sequence: CASSWQGTDTQYF. For the CDR3, the DNA is TGTGCCAGCAGTTGGCAGGGCACAGATACGCAGTATTTT.

The genes are TRBV2 and TRBJ2-7; D unclear. The CDR3 covers 13 residues. V dropped 4 bases and J dropped 2 bases, with 9 bases sitting between them. From germline, CDR1 is SNHLY and CDR2 FYNNEI. The CDR3 sequence: CASSGTETYEQYF. The CDR3 DNA reads TGTGCCAGCAGTGGTACAGAGACCTACGAGCAGTACTTC.

This clonotype was seen a few times. CDR3 in DNA: TGCAGCGTCGCCATAATCGGGATAGAGACCCAGTACTTC. Protein: CSVAIIGIETQYF. V is TRBV29-1 and J is TRBJ2-5; tentatively, D is TRBD2 (5 bases). The V gene lost 6 bases and the J gene lost 4 bases, with 15 bases spanning the gap. Germline V gene sequence: CDR1 SQVTM, CDR2 ANQGSEA. The CDR3 covers 13 residues.

This chain's CDR3 is CASSKGETVYSPLHF. In DNA form, the CDR3 reads TGTGCCAGCAGCAAAGGGGAGACAGTTTATTCACCCCTCCACTTT. The chain has TRBV21-1 and TRBJ1-6; no DNA check was done on the table's D call, TRBD1. TRBV21-1 counts as a pseudogene. CDR3 size: 15 residues.